The rows below give T cell receptor beta chains drawn from one sample of a study of T-cell memory formation after mild COVID-19. TCRdb recomputed calls from the 5' RACE reads with MiXCR, one row per CDR3 protein. The sample consists of about 160,000 distinct CDR3 sequences, less than 40% of them appearing once. Sequencing used PBMCs or a T cell subset sorted from them (not recorded which). The receptors shown here come from an adult woman who had mild COVID-19 (a few samples of this study predate the infection). Cell type and time point are not known. The CDR3 runs from the conserved cysteine through the conserved F or W. Each record gives: CDR3 protein, CDR3 DNA, V gene, clone size, D gene, J gene. A D gene is named only where the DNA matches it firmly. Clone size is not always given. Where it is, it says once, few, many or a class for expanded clones.

CDR3: CASSSRDRGFHEQYF
DNA: TGTGCCAGCAGCTCCCGCGACAGGGGTTTCCACGAGCAGTACTTC
V: TRBV3-1
size: .
D: TRBD1
J: TRBJ2-7

CDR3: CATSRDEVREANEKLFF
DNA: TGTGCCACCAGCAGAGATGAGGTCAGAGAGGCGAATGAAAAACTGTTTTTT
V: TRBV15
size: .
D: .
J: TRBJ1-4

CDR3: CASSGQSTDTQYF
DNA: TGTGCCAGCTCGGGACAGAGCACAGATACGCAGTATTTT
V: TRBV5-6
size: .
D: TRBD1
J: TRBJ2-3

CDR3: CASSDSRWMDEQFF
DNA: TGTGCCAGCAGTGACTCTAGGTGGATGGATGAGCAGTTCTTC
V: TRBV25-1
size: .
D: .
J: TRBJ2-1

CDR3: CASSVWESQETQYF
DNA: TGCGCCAGCAGCGTCTGGGAGTCCCAAGAGACCCAGTACTTC
V: TRBV5-1
size: once
D: .
J: TRBJ2-5

CDR3: CASSLAVGQGSSPLHF
DNA: TGTGCCAGCAGCTTAGCCGTTGGTCAGGGGAGTTCACCCCTCCACTTT
V: TRBV7-9
size: .
D: .
J: TRBJ1-6

CDR3: CASRAGQGAFEQFF
DNA: TGTGCCAGCAGGGCGGGACAGGGGGCTTTTGAGCAGTTCTTC
V: TRBV12-3/TRBV12-4
size: few
D: TRBD1
J: TRBJ2-1

CDR3: CASSLFGNSQETQYF
DNA: TGTGCCAGCAGCTTGTTCGGGAACTCCCAAGAGACCCAGTACTTC
V: TRBV5-5
size: .
D: .
J: TRBJ2-5

CDR3: CASSPGQGGNSPLHF
DNA: TGTGCCAGCAGCCCCGGACAGGGAGGGAATTCACCCCTCCACTTT
V: TRBV12-3/TRBV12-4
size: few
D: TRBD1
J: TRBJ1-6

CDR3: CASSQDWGGRAGELFF
DNA: TGTGCCAGCAGCCAAGATTGGGGGGGAAGGGCCGGGGAGCTGTTTTTT
V: TRBV4-2
size: .
D: TRBD2
J: TRBJ2-2

CDR3: CASRGEWTSVDEQFF
DNA: TGTGCCAGCAGGGGGGAATGGACTAGCGTAGATGAGCAGTTCTTC
V: TRBV6-1
size: .
D: TRBD2
J: TRBJ2-1

CDR3: CASSAHEGEQFF
DNA: TGTGCCAGCAGTGCTCACGAGGGGGAGCAGTTCTTC
V: TRBV12-3/TRBV12-4
size: .
D: .
J: TRBJ2-1

CDR3: CASSYSGQGPWAEAFF
DNA: TGTGCCAGCAGTTACTCCGGGCAGGGGCCCTGGGCTGAAGCTTTCTTT
V: TRBV6-6
size: .
D: .
J: TRBJ1-1

CDR3: CASPNRGGEQFF
DNA: TGTGCCAGCCCGAACAGGGGAGGGGAGCAGTTCTTC
V: TRBV7-9
size: many
D: .
J: TRBJ2-1

CDR3: CASSHLGGFGDEQFF
DNA: TGTGCCAGCAGCCACTTGGGGGGTTTCGGAGATGAGCAGTTCTTC
V: TRBV14
size: many
D: .
J: TRBJ2-1

CDR3: CASSPRERGQETQYF
DNA: TGTGCCAGCAGTCCGAGGGAGCGGGGGCAAGAGACCCAGTACTTC
V: TRBV6-6
size: .
D: TRBD2
J: TRBJ2-5

CDR3: CASSFSGTLNTEAFF
DNA: TGTGCCAGCAGCTTCTCGGGCACATTGAACACTGAAGCTTTCTTT
V: TRBV5-4
size: few
D: .
J: TRBJ1-1

CDR3: CASSYMGTGETGELFF
DNA: TGTGCCAGCAGCTATATGGGTACAGGGGAAACCGGGGAGCTGTTTTTT
V: TRBV7-9
size: .
D: TRBD1
J: TRBJ2-2

CDR3: CAISAGTGPYEQYF
DNA: TGTGCCATCAGCGCCGGGACAGGCCCCTACGAGCAGTACTTC
V: TRBV10-3
size: .
D: TRBD1
J: TRBJ2-7

CDR3: CASSSTPGTSGPISYEQYF
DNA: TGTGCCAGCAGTTCAACCCCCGGGACTAGCGGGCCAATCTCCTACGAGCAGTACTTC
V: TRBV6-6
size: .
D: TRBD2
J: TRBJ2-7

CDR3: CASSRQIGAGELFF
DNA: TGTGCCAGCAGTAGACAGATTGGGGCCGGGGAGCTGTTTTTT
V: TRBV6-2/TRBV6-3
size: .
D: .
J: TRBJ2-2

CDR3: CASSSPTWGGRNTEAFF
DNA: TGTGCCAGCAGCTCGCCGACGTGGGGCGGAAGGAACACTGAAGCTTTCTTT
V: TRBV12-3/TRBV12-4
size: few
D: .
J: TRBJ1-1

CDR3: CASRRLATDQETQYF
DNA: TGTGCCAGCAGGAGACTAGCGACCGACCAAGAGACCCAGTACTTC
V: TRBV2
size: .
D: TRBD2
J: TRBJ2-5

CDR3: CASRPLALSYEQYF
DNA: TGCGCCAGCAGACCTCTAGCGTTATCCTACGAGCAGTACTTC
V: TRBV5-1
size: .
D: .
J: TRBJ2-7

CDR3: CASSVTGRLNTEAFF
DNA: TGTGCCAGCAGTGTCACCGGTCGGCTTAACACTGAAGCTTTCTTT
V: TRBV12-3/TRBV12-4
size: .
D: .
J: TRBJ1-1

CDR3: CASSPRPGQPQHF
DNA: TGTGCCAGCAGTCCGCGCCCAGGGCAGCCCCAGCATTTT
V: TRBV12-3/TRBV12-4
size: once
D: .
J: TRBJ1-5

CDR3: CASSLTQPTLSSYNEQFF
DNA: TGTGCCAGCAGCTTAACACAGCCGACCCTAAGCTCCTACAATGAGCAGTTCTTC
V: TRBV7-3
size: few
D: .
J: TRBJ2-1

CDR3: CASRTGTTLNEQFF
DNA: TGTGCCAGCAGGACCGGGACTACCCTAAATGAGCAGTTCTTC
V: TRBV25-1
size: .
D: TRBD2
J: TRBJ2-1

CDR3: CASSLSGGTGEAFF
DNA: TGTGCCAGCAGCTTAAGCGGTGGAACCGGTGAAGCTTTCTTT
V: TRBV7-9
size: .
D: .
J: TRBJ1-1

CDR3: CASSPWTGDYGYTF
DNA: TGTGCCAGCTCACCCTGGACAGGGGACTATGGCTACACCTTC
V: TRBV18
size: .
D: TRBD1
J: TRBJ1-2

CDR3: CASSQVTLTTGELFF
DNA: TGCGCCAGCAGCCAAGTAACTCTAACAACCGGGGAGCTGTTTTTT
V: TRBV4-1
size: .
D: .
J: TRBJ2-2

CDR3: CASSYRDRDYEQYF
DNA: TGTGCCAGCAGCTACCGGGACAGGGACTACGAGCAGTACTTC
V: TRBV5-5
size: .
D: TRBD1
J: TRBJ2-7

CDR3: CASGGIGGTDTQYF
DNA: TGCGCCAGCGGAGGGATCGGGGGCACAGATACGCAGTATTTT
V: TRBV5-1
size: .
D: .
J: TRBJ2-3

CDR3: CSAGGTGQETQYF
DNA: TGCAGCGCCGGCGGGACAGGGCAAGAGACCCAGTACTTC
V: TRBV29-1
size: .
D: TRBD1
J: TRBJ2-5

CDR3: CASSPWGASTDTQYF
DNA: TGTGCCAGCTCACCATGGGGGGCTAGCACAGATACGCAGTATTTT
V: TRBV18
size: .
D: .
J: TRBJ2-3

CDR3: CASSQGDRRGNTEAFF
DNA: TGTGCCAGCAGCCAAGGGGACAGGCGAGGGAACACTGAAGCTTTCTTT
V: TRBV4-2
size: .
D: TRBD1
J: TRBJ1-1

CDR3: CASSLSGLSSGELFF
DNA: TGTGCCAGCAGTTTATCTGGGTTGAGTTCCGGGGAGCTGTTTTTT
V: TRBV12-3/TRBV12-4
size: .
D: .
J: TRBJ2-2

CDR3: CSASPLDRPEAFF
DNA: TGCAGTGCTAGCCCTTTGGACAGGCCAGAAGCTTTCTTT
V: TRBV20-1
size: few
D: TRBD1
J: TRBJ1-1

CDR3: CASSKQDFNEQFF
DNA: TGTGCCAGCAGCAAGCAAGATTTCAATGAGCAGTTCTTC
V: TRBV7-2
size: .
D: .
J: TRBJ2-1